What follows are 5 T cell receptor beta chains derived from one specimen sequenced in a study of post-analysis software for immune sequencing data. Study-level results: TRBV5-6, TRBV5-1 and TRBV20-1 belonged to a set of a few TRBV segments that were more frequent in patients than controls.

These receptors' targets are unknown. cDNA libraries of TCR beta carried unique molecular identifiers. TCRdb itself ran the PCR reads through MiXCR, one entry per CDR3 protein. The table lists approximately 770,000 distinct CDR3 sequences, roughly 50% of them singletons. What was sequenced was blood. The receptor set was obtained from a girl aged 10-17 years with multiple sclerosis.

The V and J genes are TRBV4-1 and TRBJ2-7; 7 bases fit TRBD2. This CDR3 region has 16 residues. V trimming: 5 bases; J trimming: 0 bases; junction bases outside the gene matches: 10. The V gene's germline CDR1 is MGHRA and CDR2 YSYEKL. CDR3 DNA: TGCGCCAGCAGCTCAAGCGGGATCGGGGCCTCCTACGAGCAGTACTTC. Translated, it gives CASSSSGIGASYEQYF.

V usage is TRBV7-2 and J usage is TRBJ2-7, with 7 bases aligning to TRBD2. Germline trimming cut 1 base from V and 6 bases from J; bases unmatched to any gene: 3. Germline V lookup: CDR1 SGHTA, CDR2 FQGNSA. The CDR3 is made up of 13 amino acids. The CDR3 reads CASSLGDYGEQYF. As DNA, the CDR3 is TGTGCCAGCAGCTTAGGGGACTACGGCGAGCAGTACTTC.

The chain links TRBV12-3 or TRBV12-4 to TRBJ2-1; 7 nucleotides agree with TRBD2. The CDR3 totals 13 residues. Trimming at V came to 1 base and at J to 14 bases, leaving 8 bases not matched to a gene. This chain's CDR3 is CASSLVNGGKEFF. The CDR3 nucleotides are TGTGCCAGCAGTTTAGTAAACGGGGGGAAGGAGTTCTTC.

The chain recombines TRBV27 with TRBJ2-6, with D possibly being TRBD1 (5 bases). Germline V gives CDR1 MNHEY, CDR2 SMNVEV (reference sequence). The CDR3 is 18 amino acids. V was cut by 0 bases and J by 0 bases, with 12 bases left in between. This chain's CDR3 is CASSLSMGQLSGANVLTF. The DNA of the CDR3 is TGTGCCAGCAGTTTATCTATGGGGCAACTCTCTGGGGCCAACGTCCTGACTTTC.

V is TRBV4-2 and J is TRBJ2-7, with TRBD2 as a possible D gene (6 bases). Germline V gene sequence: CDR1 LGHNA, CDR2 YNFKEQ. The V end was cut by 0 bases, the J end by 0 bases, with 12 bases between. The CDR3 is 16 amino acids. CDR3 sequence (DNA): TGTGCCAGCAGCCAAGAGGAGGGAATAAGCTCCTACGAGCAGTACTTC. As protein: CASSQEEGISSYEQYF.